The source of this T cell receptor beta chain is a study of cytomegalovirus exposure and HLA in healthy donors. Only in-frame clones appear in the TCRdb table, and some are missing; sequencing was by immunoSEQ multiplex PCR. This table holds approximately 160,000 clones, approximately 81% found once. Separate from the approximately 670-subject first cohort was the roughly 130-subject validation cohort, to which the donors belonged. This clonotype was obtained from a young man in good health and CMV-seropositive. Sample: PBMCs.

The CDR3 protein is CASSPQGRFDGELFF. In DNA form, the CDR3 reads TGTGCCAGCAGCCCACAGGGGAGATTCGACGGGGAGCTGTTTTTT. The chain has TRBV21-1 and TRBJ2-2; whether TRBD1, the table's D call, matches the DNA was not checked. TRBV21-1 is annotated as a pseudogene. This CDR3 comprises 15 residues.